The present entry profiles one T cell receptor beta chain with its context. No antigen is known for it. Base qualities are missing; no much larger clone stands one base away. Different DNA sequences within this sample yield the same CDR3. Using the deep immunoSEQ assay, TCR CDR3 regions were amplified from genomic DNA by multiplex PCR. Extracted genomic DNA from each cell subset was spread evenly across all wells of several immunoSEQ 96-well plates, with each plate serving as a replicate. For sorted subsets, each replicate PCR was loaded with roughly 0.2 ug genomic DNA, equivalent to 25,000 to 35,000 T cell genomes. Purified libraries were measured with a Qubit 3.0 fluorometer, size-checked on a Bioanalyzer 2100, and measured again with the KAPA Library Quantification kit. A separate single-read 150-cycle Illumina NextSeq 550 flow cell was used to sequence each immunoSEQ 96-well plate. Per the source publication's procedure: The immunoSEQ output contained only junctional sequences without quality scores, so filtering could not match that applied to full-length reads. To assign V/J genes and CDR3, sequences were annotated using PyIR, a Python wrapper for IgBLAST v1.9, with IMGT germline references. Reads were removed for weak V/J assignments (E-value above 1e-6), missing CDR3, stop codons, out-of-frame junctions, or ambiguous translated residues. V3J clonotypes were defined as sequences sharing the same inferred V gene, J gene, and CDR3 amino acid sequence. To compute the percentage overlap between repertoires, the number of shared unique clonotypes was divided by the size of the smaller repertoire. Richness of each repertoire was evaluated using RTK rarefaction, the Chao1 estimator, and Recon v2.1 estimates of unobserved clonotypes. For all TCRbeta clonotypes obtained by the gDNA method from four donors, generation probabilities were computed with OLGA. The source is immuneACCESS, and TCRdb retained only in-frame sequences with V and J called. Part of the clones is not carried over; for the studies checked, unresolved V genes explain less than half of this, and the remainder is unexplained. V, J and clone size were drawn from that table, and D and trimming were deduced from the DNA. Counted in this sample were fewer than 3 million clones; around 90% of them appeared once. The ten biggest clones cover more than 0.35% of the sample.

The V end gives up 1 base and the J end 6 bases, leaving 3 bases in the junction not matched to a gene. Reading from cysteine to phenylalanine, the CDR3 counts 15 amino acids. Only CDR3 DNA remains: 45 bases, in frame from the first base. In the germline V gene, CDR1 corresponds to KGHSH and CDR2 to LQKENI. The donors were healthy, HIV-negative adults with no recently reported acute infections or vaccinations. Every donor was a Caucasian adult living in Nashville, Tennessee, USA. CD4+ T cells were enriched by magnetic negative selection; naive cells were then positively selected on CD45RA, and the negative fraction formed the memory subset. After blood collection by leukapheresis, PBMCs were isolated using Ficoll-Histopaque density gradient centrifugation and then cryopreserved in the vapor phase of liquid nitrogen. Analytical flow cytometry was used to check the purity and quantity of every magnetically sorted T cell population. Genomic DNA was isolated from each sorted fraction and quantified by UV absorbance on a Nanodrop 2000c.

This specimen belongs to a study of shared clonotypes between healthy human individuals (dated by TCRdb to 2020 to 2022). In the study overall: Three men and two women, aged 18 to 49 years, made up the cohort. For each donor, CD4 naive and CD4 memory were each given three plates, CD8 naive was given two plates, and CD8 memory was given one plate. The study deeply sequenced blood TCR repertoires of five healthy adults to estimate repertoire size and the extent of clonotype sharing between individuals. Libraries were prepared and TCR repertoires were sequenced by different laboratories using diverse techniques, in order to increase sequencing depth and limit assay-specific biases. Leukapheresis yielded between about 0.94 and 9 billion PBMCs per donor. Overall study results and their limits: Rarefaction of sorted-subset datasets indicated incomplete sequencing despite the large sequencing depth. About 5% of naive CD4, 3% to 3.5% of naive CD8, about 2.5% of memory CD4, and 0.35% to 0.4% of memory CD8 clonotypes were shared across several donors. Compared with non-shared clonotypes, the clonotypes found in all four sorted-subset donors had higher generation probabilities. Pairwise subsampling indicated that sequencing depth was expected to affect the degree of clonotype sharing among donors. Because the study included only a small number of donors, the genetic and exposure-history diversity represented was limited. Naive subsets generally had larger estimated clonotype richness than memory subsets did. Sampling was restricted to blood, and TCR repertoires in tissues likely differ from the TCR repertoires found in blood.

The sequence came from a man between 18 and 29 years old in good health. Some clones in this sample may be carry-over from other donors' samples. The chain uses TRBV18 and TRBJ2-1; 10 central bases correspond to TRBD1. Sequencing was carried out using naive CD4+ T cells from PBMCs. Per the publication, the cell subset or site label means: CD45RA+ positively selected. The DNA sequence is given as TGTGCCAGCTCACCACGGACAGGGGGGTCCAATGAGCAGTTCTTC. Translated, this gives CASSPRTGGSNEQFF. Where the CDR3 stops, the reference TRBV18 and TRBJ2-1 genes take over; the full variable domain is NAGVMQNPRHLVRRRGQEARLRCSPMKGHSHVYWYRQLPEEGLKFMVYLQKENIIDESGMPKERFSAEFPKEGPSILRIQQVVRGDSAAYFCASSPRTGGSNEQFFGPGTRLTVL.